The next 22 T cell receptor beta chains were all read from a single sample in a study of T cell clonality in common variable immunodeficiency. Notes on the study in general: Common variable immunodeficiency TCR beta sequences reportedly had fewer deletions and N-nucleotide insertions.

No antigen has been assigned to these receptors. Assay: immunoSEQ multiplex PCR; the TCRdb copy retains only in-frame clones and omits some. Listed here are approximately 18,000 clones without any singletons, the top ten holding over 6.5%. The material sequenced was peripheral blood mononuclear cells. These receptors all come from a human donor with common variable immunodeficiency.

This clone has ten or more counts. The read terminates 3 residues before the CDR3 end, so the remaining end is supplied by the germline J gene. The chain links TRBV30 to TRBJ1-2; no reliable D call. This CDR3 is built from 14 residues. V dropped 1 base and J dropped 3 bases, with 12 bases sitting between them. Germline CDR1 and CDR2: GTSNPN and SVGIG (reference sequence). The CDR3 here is CAWSGVDSDYGYTF. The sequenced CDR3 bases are TGTGCCTGGAGTGGGGTAGACTCGGACTATGGC.

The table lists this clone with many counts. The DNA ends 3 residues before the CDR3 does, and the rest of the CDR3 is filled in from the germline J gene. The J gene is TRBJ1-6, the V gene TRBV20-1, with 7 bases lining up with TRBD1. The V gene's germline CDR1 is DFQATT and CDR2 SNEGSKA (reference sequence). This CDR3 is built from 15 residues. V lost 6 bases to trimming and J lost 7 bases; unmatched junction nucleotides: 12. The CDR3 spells CSASGTARGNSPLHF. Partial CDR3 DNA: TGCAGTGCCTCCGGGACAGCGAGGGGGAATTCACCC.

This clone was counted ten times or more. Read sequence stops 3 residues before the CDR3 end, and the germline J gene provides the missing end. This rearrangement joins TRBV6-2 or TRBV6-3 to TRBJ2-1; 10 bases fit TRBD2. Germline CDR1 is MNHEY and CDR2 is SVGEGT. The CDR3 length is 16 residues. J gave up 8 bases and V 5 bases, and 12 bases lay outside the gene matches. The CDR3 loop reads CASSPLSSAGGDEQFF. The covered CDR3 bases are TGTGCCAGCAGTCCCCTATCGTCAGCGGGAGGGGATGAG.

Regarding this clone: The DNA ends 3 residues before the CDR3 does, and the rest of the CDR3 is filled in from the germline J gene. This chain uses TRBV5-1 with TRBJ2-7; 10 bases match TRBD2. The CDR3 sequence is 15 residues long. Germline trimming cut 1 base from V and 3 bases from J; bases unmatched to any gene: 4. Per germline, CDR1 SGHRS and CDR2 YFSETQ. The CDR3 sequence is CASSLLSSGSYEQYF. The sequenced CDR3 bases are TGCGCCAGCAGCTTGCTTTCTAGCGGGAGCTACGAG. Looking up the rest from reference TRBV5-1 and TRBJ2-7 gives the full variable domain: KAGVTQTPRYLIKTRGQQVTLSCSPISGHRSVSWYQQTPGQGLQFLFEYFSETQRNKGNFPGRFSGRQFSNSRSEMNVSTLELGDSALYLCASSLLSSGSYEQYFGPGTRLTVT.

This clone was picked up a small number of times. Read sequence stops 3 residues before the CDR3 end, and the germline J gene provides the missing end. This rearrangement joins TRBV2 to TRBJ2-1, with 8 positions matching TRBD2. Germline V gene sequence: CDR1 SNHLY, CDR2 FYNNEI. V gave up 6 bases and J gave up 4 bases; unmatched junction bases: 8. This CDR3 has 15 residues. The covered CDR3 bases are TGTGCCAGCAGGGCTGGCAGCGGGGGTTACAATGAG. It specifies CASRAGSGGYNE. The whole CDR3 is CASRAGSGGYNEQFF.

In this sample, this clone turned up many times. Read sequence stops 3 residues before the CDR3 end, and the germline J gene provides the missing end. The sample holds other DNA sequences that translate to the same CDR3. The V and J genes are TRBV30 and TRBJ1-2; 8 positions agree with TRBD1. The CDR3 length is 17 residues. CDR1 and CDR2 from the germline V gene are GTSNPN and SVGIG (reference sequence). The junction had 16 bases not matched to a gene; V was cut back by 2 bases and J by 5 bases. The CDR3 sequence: CAWSPHHLGQGGYGYTF. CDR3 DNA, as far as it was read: TGTGCCTGGAGTCCACATCACTTAGGACAGGGAGGGTATGGC. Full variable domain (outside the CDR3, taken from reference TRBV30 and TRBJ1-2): SQTIHQWPATLVQPVGSPLSLECTVEGTSNPNLYWYRQAAGRGLQLLFYSVGIGQISSEVPQNLSASRPQDRQFILSSKKLLLSDSGFYLCAWSPHHLGQGGYGYTFGSGTRLTVV.

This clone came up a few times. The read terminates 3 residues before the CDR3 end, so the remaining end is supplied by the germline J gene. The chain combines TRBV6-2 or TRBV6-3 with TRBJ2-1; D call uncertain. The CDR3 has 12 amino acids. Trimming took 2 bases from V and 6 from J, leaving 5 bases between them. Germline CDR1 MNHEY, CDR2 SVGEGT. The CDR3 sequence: CASSYLSNEQFF. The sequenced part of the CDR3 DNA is TGTGCCAGCAGTTACCTCTCCAATGAG.

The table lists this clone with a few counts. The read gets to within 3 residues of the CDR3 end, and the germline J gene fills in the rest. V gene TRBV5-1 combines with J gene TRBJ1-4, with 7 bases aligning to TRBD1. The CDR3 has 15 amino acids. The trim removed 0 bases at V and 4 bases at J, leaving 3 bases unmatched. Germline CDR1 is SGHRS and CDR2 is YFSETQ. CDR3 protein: CASSLGGGVNEKLFF. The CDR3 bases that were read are TGCGCCAGCAGCTTGGGAGGGGGCGTTAATGAAAAA.

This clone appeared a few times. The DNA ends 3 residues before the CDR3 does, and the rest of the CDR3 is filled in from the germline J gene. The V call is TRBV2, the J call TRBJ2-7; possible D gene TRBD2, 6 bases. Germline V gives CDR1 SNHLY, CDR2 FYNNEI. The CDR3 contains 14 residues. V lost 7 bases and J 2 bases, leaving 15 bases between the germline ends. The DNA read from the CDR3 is TGTGCCAGCACCCAGCGCACTAGCCCCTACGAG. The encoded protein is CASTQRTSPYE. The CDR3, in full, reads CASTQRTSPYEQYF.

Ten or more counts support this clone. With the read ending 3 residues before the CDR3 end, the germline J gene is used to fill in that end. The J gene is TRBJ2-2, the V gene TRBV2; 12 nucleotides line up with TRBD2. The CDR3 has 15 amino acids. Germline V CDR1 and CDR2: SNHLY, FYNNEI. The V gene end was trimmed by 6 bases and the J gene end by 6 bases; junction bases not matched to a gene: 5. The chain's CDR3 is CASRRLAGVPGELFF. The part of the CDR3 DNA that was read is TGTGCCAGCAGGAGACTAGCGGGAGTCCCCGGGGAG.

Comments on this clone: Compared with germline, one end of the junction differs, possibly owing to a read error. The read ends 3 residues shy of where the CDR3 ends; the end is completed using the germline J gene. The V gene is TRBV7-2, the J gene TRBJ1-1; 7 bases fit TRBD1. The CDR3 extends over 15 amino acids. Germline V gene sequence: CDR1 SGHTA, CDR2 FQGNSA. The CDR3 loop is CASSLAGQTNSEAFF. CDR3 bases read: TGTGCCAGCAGCTTAGCGGGACAGACGAACTCTGAA.

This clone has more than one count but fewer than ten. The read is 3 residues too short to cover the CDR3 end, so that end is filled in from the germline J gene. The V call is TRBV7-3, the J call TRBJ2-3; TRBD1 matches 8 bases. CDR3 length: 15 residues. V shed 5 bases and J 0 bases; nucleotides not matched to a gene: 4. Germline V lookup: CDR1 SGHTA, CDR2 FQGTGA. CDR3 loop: CASSTGQGSTDTQYF. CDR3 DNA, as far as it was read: TGTGCCAGCAGCACCGGACAGGGAAGCACAGATACG.

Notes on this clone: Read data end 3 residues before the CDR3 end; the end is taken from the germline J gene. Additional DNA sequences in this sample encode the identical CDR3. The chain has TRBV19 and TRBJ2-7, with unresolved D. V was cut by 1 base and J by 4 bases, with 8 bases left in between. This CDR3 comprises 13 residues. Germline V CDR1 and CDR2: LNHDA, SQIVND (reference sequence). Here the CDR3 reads CASSIASGYEQYF. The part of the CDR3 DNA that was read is TGTGCCAGTAGTATAGCCTCCGGTTACGAG. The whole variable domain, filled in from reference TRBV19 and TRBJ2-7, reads DGGITQSPKYLFRKEGQNVTLSCEQNLNHDAMYWYRQDPGQGLRLIYYSQIVNDFQKGDIAEGYSVSREKKESFPLTVTSAQKNPTAFYLCASSIASGYEQYFGPGTRLTVT.

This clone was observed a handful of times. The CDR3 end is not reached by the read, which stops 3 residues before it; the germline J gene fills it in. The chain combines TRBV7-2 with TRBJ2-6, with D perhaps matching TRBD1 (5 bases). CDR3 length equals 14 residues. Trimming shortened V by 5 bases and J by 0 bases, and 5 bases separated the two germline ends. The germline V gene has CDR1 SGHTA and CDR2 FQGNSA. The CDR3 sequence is CASSDSSGANVLTF. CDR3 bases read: TGTGCCAGCAGCGACAGCTCTGGGGCCAACGTC. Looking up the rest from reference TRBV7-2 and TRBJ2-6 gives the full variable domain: GAGVSQSPSNKVTEKGKDVELRCDPISGHTALYWYRQSLGQGLEFLIYFQGNSAPDKSGLPSDRFSAERTGGSVSTLTIQRTQQEDSAVYLCASSDSSGANVLTFGAGSRLTVL.

CDR3 loop: CASSSPGLPTGELFF. The covered CDR3 bases are TGTGCCAGCAGCTCCCCGGGACTCCCCACCGGGGAG. The chain carries TRBV7-3 and TRBJ2-2, with TRBD2 as a possible D gene (6 bases). From the germline J gene comes the end of the CDR3, since the read stops 3 residues before it. This CDR3 spans 15 amino acids. CDR1 is SGHTA and CDR2 is FQGTGA in the germline V gene. The germline V and J ends were trimmed by 4 bases and 4 bases, with 13 bases remaining between them.

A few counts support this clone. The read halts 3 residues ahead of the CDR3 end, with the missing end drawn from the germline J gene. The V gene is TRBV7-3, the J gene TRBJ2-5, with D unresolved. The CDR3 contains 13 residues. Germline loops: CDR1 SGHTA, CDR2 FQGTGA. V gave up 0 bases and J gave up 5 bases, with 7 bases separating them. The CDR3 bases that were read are TGTGCCAGCAGCTTAACGGCAGATGAGACC. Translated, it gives CASSLTADET. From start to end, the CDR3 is CASSLTADETQYF.

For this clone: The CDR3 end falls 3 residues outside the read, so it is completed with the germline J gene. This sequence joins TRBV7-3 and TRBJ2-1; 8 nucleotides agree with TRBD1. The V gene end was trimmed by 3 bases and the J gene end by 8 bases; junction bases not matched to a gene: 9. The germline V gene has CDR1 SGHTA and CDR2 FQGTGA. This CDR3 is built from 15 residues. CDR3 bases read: TGTGCCAGCAGCTTTTTCACAGGGGGTAGGGATGAG. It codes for CASSFFTGGRDE. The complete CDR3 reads CASSFFTGGRDEQFF.

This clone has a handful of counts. The sequenced CDR3 bases are TGTGCCGCGAGCGGAAACTATGGC. As protein: CAASGNYG. The full CDR3 reads CAASGNYGYTF. This chain connects TRBV30 to TRBJ1-2, with D hard to call. Read coverage stops 3 residues before the CDR3 terminus; the germline J gene supplies the remainder. V lost 8 bases and J 2 bases, leaving 9 bases between the germline ends. Germline assignment: CDR1 GTSNPN and CDR2 SVGIG (reference sequence). The CDR3 spans 11 residues. The full variable domain, completed using reference TRBV30 and TRBJ1-2, is SQTIHQWPATLVQPVGSPLSLECTVEGTSNPNLYWYRQAAGRGLQLLFYSVGIGQISSEVPQNLSASRPQDRQFILSSKKLLLSDSGFYLCAASGNYGYTFGSGTRLTVV.

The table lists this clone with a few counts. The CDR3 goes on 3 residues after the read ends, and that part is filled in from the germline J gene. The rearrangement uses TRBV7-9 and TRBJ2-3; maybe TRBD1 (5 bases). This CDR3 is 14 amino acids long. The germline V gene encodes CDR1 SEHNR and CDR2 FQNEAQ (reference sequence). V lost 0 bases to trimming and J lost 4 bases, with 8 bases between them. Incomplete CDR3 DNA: TGTGCCAGCAGCTTAGCGCTAGGGGCAGATACG. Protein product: CASSLALGADT. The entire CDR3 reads CASSLALGADTQYF.

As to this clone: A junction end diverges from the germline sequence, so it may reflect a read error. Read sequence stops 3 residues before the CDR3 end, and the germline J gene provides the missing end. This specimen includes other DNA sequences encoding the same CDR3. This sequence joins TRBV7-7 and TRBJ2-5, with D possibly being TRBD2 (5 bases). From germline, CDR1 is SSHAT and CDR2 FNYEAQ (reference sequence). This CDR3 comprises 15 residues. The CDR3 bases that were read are TGTGCTAGCAGCTTAGCGCTGGCGGCAACAGAGACC. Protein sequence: CASSLALAATET. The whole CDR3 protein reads CASSLALAATETQYF.

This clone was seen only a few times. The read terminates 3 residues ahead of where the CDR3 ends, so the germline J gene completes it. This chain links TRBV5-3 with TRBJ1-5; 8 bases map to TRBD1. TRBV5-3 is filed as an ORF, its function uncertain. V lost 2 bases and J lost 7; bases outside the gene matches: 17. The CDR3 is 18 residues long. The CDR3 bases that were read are TGTGCCAGAAGCTTCCTCATTACCTCTAGGACAGGGTGGCAGCCC. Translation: CARSFLITSRTGWQP. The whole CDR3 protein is CARSFLITSRTGWQPQHF.

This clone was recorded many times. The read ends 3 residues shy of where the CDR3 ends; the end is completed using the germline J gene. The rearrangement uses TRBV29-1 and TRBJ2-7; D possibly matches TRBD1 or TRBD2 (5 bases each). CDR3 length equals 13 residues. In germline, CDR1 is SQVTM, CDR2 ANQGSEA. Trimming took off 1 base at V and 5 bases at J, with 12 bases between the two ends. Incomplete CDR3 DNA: TGCAGCGTTGAAGGAGGGGCTGTAAACGAG. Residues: CSVEGGAVNE. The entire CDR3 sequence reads CSVEGGAVNEQYF.